The clone carrying this T cell receptor (beta chain) is a singleton in its sample. Antigen: not known. Trimming removed 1 base from V and 5 bases from J, with 18 bases in between. Looked up from germline, CDR1 is LGHNA and CDR2 is YNFKEQ. This CDR3 spans 17 amino acids. These data come from a study of T cell responses to AZD1222 COVID-19 vaccine. Study observations and caveats: Repertoires in all cases were sampled only once the peak T cell response had passed. The donors showed a predominance of white British ancestry and of females, with possible underestimation of clonal diversity. Baseline serology detected seropositivity in only a handful of AZD1222 recipients.

Sequenced by immunoSEQ multiplex PCR; TCRdb stores in-frame clones only, minus some. The sample carries over 70,000 clones, around 88% recorded once. The clonotype was recovered from an adult in good health. The chain joins TRBV4-2 to TRBJ2-1; D not resolved. Source: peripheral blood, taken on day 0 of MenACWY control vaccination. This chain's CDR3 is CASSQVLGLSENNEQFF. The CDR3 bases are TGTGCCAGCAGCCAAGTCTTAGGCCTATCCGAGAACAATGAGCAGTTCTTC.